A single sample gave rise to the 20 T cell receptor beta chains below, sequenced in a study of early T cells in non-severe SARS-CoV-2 infection. TCRdb called the 5' RACE reads again in MiXCR, with one record for every CDR3 protein. In the table there are about 94,000 distinct CDR3 sequences, about 13% of which are singletons. Specimen: whole blood. The receptors derive from an adult who was a healthcare worker with PCR-confirmed SARS-CoV-2 infection or an uninfected control (not recorded which).

The chain recombines TRBV11-2 with TRBJ2-7, with D uncertain. Germline assignment: CDR1 SGHAT and CDR2 FQNNGV. V dropped 3 bases and J dropped 2 bases, with 5 bases sitting between them. The CDR3 is 12 amino acids. As DNA, the CDR3 is TGTGCCAGCAGCTTGGGGACCTACGAGCAGTACTTC. As protein: CASSLGTYEQYF.

By share, this clonotype counts as medium-sized. The genes are TRBV7-3 and TRBJ1-1; TRBD1 matches 7 bases. CDR3 length: 17 amino acids. Germline-derived CDR1 and CDR2 are SGHTA and FQGTGA. Trimming at V came to 4 bases and at J to 3 bases, leaving 14 bases not matched to a gene. The CDR3 sequence: CASSSLGNRGSDTEAFF. The DNA for the CDR3 is TGTGCCAGCAGCTCGTTAGGAAACAGGGGAAGCGACACTGAAGCTTTCTTT.

A few counts support this clonotype. V is TRBV11-2 and J is TRBJ1-6; perhaps TRBD1 as D (5 bases). This CDR3 comprises 16 residues. Germline CDR1 SGHAT, CDR2 FQNNGV. With 3 bases removed from V and 2 bases from J, the gap between germline ends came to 11 bases. The CDR3 spells CASSLTDGAYNSPLHF. The CDR3 region has the DNA TGTGCCAGCAGCTTGACAGACGGGGCCTATAATTCACCCCTCCACTTT. Looking up the rest from reference TRBV11-2 and TRBJ1-6 gives the full variable domain: EAGVAQSPRYKIIEKRQSVAFWCNPISGHATLYWYQQILGQGPKLLIQFQNNGVVDDSQLPKDRFSAERLKGVDSTLKIQPAKLEDSAVYLCASSLTDGAYNSPLHFGNGTRLTVT.

The chain links TRBV15 to TRBJ1-1, with D hard to call. The germline V gene encodes CDR1 LNHNV and CDR2 YYDKDF (reference sequence). This CDR3 comprises 15 residues. Trimming pared 0 bases from V and 6 bases from J, leaving 14 bases between. CDR3: CATSRDLGIRAEAFF. The CDR3 DNA reads as TGTGCCACCAGCAGAGATTTAGGGATAAGGGCTGAAGCTTTCTTT.

This clonotype showed up many times. V usage is TRBV7-9 and J usage is TRBJ2-2; 11 bases line up with TRBD1. Germline-derived CDR1 and CDR2 are SEHNR and FQNEAQ (reference sequence). V gave up 7 bases and J gave up 5 bases; unmatched junction bases: 9. CDR3 length equals 16 residues. The CDR3 sequence: CASNLDRGLWTGELFF. CDR3 in DNA: TGTGCCAGCAACCTGGACAGGGGGCTTTGGACCGGGGAGCTGTTTTTT.

There are a few counts of this clonotype. The chain recombines TRBV5-1 with TRBJ2-7; D is possibly TRBD1 (6 bases). The germline V and J ends were trimmed by 4 bases and 7 bases, with 12 bases remaining between them. The CDR3 has 12 amino acids. Germline V gene sequence: CDR1 SGHRS, CDR2 YFSETQ. The DNA of the CDR3 is TGCGCCAGCAGCGTTGACAGGCGTGAGCAGTACTTC. Translating gives CASSVDRREQYF.

The J gene is TRBJ1-1, the V gene TRBV5-1; no reliable D call. Between the trimmed V and J ends, which lost 0 bases and 5 bases, there was a span of 14 bases. CDR1 SGHRS and CDR2 YFSETQ come from the germline V gene. There are 15 residues in the CDR3. The CDR3 DNA follows: TGCGCCAGCAGCTTGGATGGTTCAGGAGGGACTGAAGCTTTCTTT. Protein: CASSLDGSGGTEAFF.

This clonotype was seen at least ten times. This chain uses TRBV12-3 or TRBV12-4 with TRBJ2-7; D gene ambiguous. This CDR3 is 13 amino acids long. Trimming stripped 3 bases from V and 2 bases from J, with 8 bases between. Here the CDR3 DNA reads TGTGCCAGCAGTTTTGCACCTACCTACGAGCAGTACTTC. It encodes CASSFAPTYEQYF.

At least ten counts were recorded for this clonotype. This chain joins TRBV7-2 and TRBJ1-5; no clear D. This CDR3 spans 12 amino acids. CDR1 SGHTA and CDR2 FQGNSA come from the germline V gene. V gave up 6 bases and J gave up 0 bases, with 3 bases separating them. CDR3 protein: CASSTSNQPQHF. The CDR3 coding sequence is TGTGCCAGCAGTACTAGCAATCAGCCCCAGCATTTT.

This clonotype was observed at least ten times. The rearrangement joins TRBV29-1 to TRBJ2-7, with D unclear. Germline V gene sequence: CDR1 SQVTM, CDR2 ANQGSEA. V lost 6 bases and J lost 3, with 9 bases in between. The CDR3 runs to 11 residues. Here the CDR3 reads CSVIQSYEQYF. CDR3 coding DNA: TGCAGCGTAATACAGAGCTACGAGCAGTACTTC.

This clonotype was found many times. The rearrangement joins TRBV28 to TRBJ2-2; D might be TRBD1 (6 bases). Trimming left V 2 bases short and J 5 bases short, with 6 bases between. Germline values: CDR1 MDHEN, CDR2 SYDVKM. CDR3 length equals 13 residues. In DNA form, the CDR3 reads TGTGCCAGCAGTTTACAGGGGACCGGGGAGCTGTTTTTT. Translation gives CASSLQGTGELFF. The entire variable domain, with the rest obtained from reference TRBV28 and TRBJ2-2, is as follows: DVKVTQSSRYLVKRTGEKVFLECVQDMDHENMFWYRQDPGLGLRLIYFSYDVKMKEKGDIPEGYSVSREKKERFSLILESASTNQTSMYLCASSLQGTGELFFGEGSRLTVL.

This clonotype has a count of ten or more. The chain couples TRBV7-2 to TRBJ2-7; 12 bases align to TRBD2. Germline loops: CDR1 SGHTA, CDR2 FQGNSA. The CDR3 length is 16 residues. With V trimmed by 5 bases and J by 4 bases, 9 bases remained unmatched. CDR3 DNA sequence: TGTGCCAGCAGCCCCAGACTAGCGGGGGTTGGGTACGAGCAGTACTTC. Its translation: CASSPRLAGVGYEQYF.

The chain has TRBV6-2 or TRBV6-3 and TRBJ2-1; no definite D call. Germline V lookup: CDR1 MNHEY, CDR2 SVGEGT. Trimming left V 5 bases short and J 4 bases short, with 6 bases between. CDR3 length: 12 amino acids. CDR3 sequence: CASSTQYNEQFF. The CDR3, as DNA: TGTGCCAGCAGTACTCAATACAATGAGCAGTTCTTC.

In this sample, this clonotype turned up many times. The chain is built from TRBV20-1 and TRBJ2-3, with TRBD2 matching over 9 bases. Germline values: CDR1 DFQATT, CDR2 SNEGSKA (reference sequence). The CDR3 is made up of 16 amino acids. The trim removed 0 bases at V and 1 base at J, leaving 5 bases unmatched. As DNA, the CDR3 is TGCAGTGCTAGAGATCCCAAGCGGGGGGGCACAGATACGCAGTATTTT. Its translation is CSARDPKRGGTDTQYF.

A few counts support this clonotype. This chain connects TRBV20-1 to TRBJ1-1; D may be TRBD1 (6 bases). The germline V gene has CDR1 DFQATT and CDR2 SNEGSKA (reference sequence). The length of the CDR3 is 14 residues. V gave up 0 bases and J gave up 8 bases, with 16 bases separating them. The CDR3 nucleotides are TGCAGTGCTAGAGATCATCGGGGGGCGATCGAAGCTTTCTTT. Its translation: CSARDHRGAIEAFF.

The chain has TRBV4-1 and TRBJ2-5, with unresolved D. V gave up 0 bases and J gave up 3 bases, with 20 bases separating them. Germline V gives CDR1 MGHRA, CDR2 YSYEKL. The CDR3 has 18 residues. DNA for the CDR3: TGCGCCAGCAGCCAAGAGGGATTGGTCGGACGGCAAGAAGAGACCCAGTACTTC. Translating it yields CASSQEGLVGRQEETQYF.

This clonotype was counted only a few times. The V and J genes are TRBV7-9 and TRBJ2-7, with 15 bases aligning to TRBD2. The CDR3 loop spans 21 amino acids. Germline lookup yields CDR1 SEHNR and CDR2 FQNEAQ (reference sequence). The J segment lost 0 bases and the V segment lost 5 bases, leaving 17 bases of the junction unmatched. The CDR3 region is CASSEASPRTSGGAPSYEQYF. The CDR3 bases are TGTGCCAGCAGCGAAGCCTCACCTAGGACTAGCGGGGGGGCCCCCTCCTACGAGCAGTACTTC.

This clonotype was recorded a few times. The rearrangement links TRBV29-1 to TRBJ2-6; D may be TRBD2 (5 bases). V dropped 0 bases and J dropped 8 bases, with 26 bases sitting between them. Germline-derived CDR1 and CDR2 are SQVTM and ANQGSEA. The CDR3 extends over 19 amino acids. CDR3 coding DNA: TGCAGCGTTGAAGATCCTCCCTGCGGAGGCCCAGGACCCACCAACGTCCTGACTTTC. Amino acid sequence: CSVEDPPCGGPGPTNVLTF.

The V and J genes are TRBV19 and TRBJ1-5; tentatively, D is TRBD1 (6 bases). CDR1 is LNHDA, CDR2 SQIVND, per germline (reference sequence). Deletions cut 8 bases from V and 3 bases from J, with 14 bases between. This CDR3 has 14 residues. CDR3 sequence: CASGRQVSNQPQHF. The CDR3 region has the DNA TGTGCCAGTGGAAGACAGGTCTCCAATCAGCCCCAGCATTTT.

The genes are TRBV11-2 and TRBJ2-7; D might be TRBD2 (5 bases). Trimming left V 4 bases short and J 3 bases short, with 10 bases between. This CDR3 spans 13 amino acids. Per germline, CDR1 SGHAT and CDR2 FQNNGV. The CDR3 loop is CASSSSGIYEQYF. The CDR3 DNA follows: TGTGCCAGCAGCTCGTCCGGGATCTACGAGCAGTACTTC.